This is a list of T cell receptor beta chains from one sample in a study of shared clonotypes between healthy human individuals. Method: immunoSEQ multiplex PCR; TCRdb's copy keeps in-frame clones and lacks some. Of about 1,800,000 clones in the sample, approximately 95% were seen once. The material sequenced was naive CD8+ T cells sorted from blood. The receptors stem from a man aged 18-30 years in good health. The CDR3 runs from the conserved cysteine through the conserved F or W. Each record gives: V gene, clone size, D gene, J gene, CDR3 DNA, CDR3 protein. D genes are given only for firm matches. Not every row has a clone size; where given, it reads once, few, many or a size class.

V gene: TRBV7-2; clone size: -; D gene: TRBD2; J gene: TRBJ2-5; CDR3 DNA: TGTGCCAGCAGCTTGGGCGGGGGATCAGAGACCCAGTACTTC; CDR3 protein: CASSLGGGSETQYF
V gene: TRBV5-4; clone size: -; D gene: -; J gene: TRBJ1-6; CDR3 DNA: TGTGCCAGCAGGTCCGCGGGGCAGGAGCTTTCACCCCTCCACTTT; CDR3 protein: CASRSAGQELSPLHF
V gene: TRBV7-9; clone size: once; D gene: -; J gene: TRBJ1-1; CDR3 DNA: TGTGCCAGCAGGCCGCAGGGGAACACTGAAGCTTTCTTT; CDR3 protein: CASRPQGNTEAFF
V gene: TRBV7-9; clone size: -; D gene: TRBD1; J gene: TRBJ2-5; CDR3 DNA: TGTGCCAGCACCGCGAGGGGGCAACAAGAGACCCAGTACTTC; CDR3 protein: CASTARGQQETQYF
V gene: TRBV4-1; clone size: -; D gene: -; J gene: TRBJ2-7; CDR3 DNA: TGCGCCAGCAGCCAAGAAGGGGAAGGGTCCGAGCAGTACTTC; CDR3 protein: CASSQEGEGSEQYF
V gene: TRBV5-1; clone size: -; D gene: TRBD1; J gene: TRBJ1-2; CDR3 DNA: TGCGCCAGCAGCTTGAGCGGGACAGATCGGCACTATGGCTACACCTTC; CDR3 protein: CASSLSGTDRHYGYTF
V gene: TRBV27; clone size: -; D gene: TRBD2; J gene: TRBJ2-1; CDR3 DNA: TGTGCCAGCAGTTCAGGGACTAGCGGGAGTAGCTACAATGAGCAGTTCTTC; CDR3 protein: CASSSGTSGSSYNEQFF
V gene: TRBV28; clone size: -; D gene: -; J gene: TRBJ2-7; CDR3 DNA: TGTGCCAGCAGTTTAGGTAGGGGGACTTACTATTACGAGCAGTACTTC; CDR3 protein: CASSLGRGTYYYEQYF
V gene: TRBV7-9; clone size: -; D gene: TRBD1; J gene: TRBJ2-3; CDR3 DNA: TGTGCCAGCAGCCTGACCGGGACAGGGGACATAAATACGCAGTATTTT; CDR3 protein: CASSLTGTGDINTQYF
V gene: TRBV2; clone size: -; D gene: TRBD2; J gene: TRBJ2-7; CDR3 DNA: TGTGCCAGCCGGTGGCGGGAGGGCCGCGAGCAGTACTTC; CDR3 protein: CASRWREGREQYF
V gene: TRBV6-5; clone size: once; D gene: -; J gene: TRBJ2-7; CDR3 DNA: TGTGCCAGCAGTTACTATGGGGGGCCCTACGAGCAGTACTTC; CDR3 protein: CASSYYGGPYEQYF
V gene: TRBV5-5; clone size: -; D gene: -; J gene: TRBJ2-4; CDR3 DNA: TGTGCCAGCAGCTCGGTACCTCTGACCAAAAACATTCAGTACTTC; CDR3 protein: CASSSVPLTKNIQYF
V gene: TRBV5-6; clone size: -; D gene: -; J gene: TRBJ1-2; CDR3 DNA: TGTGCCAGCAGCTTGGCCGCAGGGGTACACGCCCTTGGCTACACCTTC; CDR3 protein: CASSLAAGVHALGYTF
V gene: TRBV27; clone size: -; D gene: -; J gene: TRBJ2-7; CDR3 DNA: TGTGCCAGCAGTTTAAAGGGGTGGGACGAGCAGTACTTC; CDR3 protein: CASSLKGWDEQYF
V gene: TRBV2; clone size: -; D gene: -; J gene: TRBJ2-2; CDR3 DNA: TGTGCCAGCAAGGGTGAGAACACCGGGGAGCTGTTTTTT; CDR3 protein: CASKGENTGELFF
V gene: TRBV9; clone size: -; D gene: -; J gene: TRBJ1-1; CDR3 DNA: TGTGCCAGCAGCGCAGATCAGGGAAGCACTGAAGCTTTCTTT; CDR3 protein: CASSADQGSTEAFF
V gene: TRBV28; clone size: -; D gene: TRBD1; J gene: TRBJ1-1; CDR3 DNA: TGTGCCAGCGGGGGGACAGGGCACACTGAAGCTTTCTTT; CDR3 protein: CASGGTGHTEAFF
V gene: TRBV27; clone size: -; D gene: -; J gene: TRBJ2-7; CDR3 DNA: TGTGCCAGCAGTTTATACCAGGGGGGAGACTACGAGCAGTACTTC; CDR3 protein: CASSLYQGGDYEQYF
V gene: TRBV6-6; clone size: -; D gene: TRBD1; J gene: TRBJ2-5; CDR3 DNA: TGTGCCAGCAGATACAGGGGGCAGATAAACCAAGAGACCCAGTACTTC; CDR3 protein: CASRYRGQINQETQYF
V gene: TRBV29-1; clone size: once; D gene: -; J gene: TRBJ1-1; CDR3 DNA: TGCAGCGTTGGTGGGGCGGAGGCTTTCTTT; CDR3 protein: CSVGGAEAFF
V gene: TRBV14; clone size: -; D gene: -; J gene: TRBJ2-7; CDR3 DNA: TGTGCCAGCAGCCTAGGTGGGGTCGAGCAGTACTTC; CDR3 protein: CASSLGGVEQYF
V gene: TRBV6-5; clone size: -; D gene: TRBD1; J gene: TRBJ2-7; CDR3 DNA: TGTGCCAGCAGTTCGGGACAGGGGGACTCCTACGAGCAGTACTTC; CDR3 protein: CASSSGQGDSYEQYF
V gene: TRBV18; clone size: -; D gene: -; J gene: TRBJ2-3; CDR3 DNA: TGTGCCAGCTCACTCGGGACCCTCGCGTGGGAGACAGATACGCAGTATTTT; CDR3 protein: CASSLGTLAWETDTQYF
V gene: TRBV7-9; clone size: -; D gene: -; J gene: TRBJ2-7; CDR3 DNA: TGTGCCAGCAGCTTAGCCCCTAGCGCTGGCTACGAGCAGTACTTC; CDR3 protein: CASSLAPSAGYEQYF
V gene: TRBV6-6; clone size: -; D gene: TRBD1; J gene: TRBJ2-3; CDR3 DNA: TGTGCCAGCAGTCCGACAGGGGTGGTAGATACGCAGTATTTT; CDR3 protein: CASSPTGVVDTQYF